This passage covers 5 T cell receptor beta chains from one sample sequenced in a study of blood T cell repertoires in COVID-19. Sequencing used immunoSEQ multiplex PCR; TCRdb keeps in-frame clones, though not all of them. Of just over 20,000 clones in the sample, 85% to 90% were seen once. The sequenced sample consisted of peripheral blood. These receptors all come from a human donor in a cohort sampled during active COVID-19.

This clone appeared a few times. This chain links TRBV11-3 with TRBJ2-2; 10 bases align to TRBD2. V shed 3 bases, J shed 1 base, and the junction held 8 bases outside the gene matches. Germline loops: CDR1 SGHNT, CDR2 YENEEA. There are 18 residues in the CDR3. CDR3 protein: CASSFRAGGPRNTGELFF. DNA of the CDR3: TGTGCCAGCAGCTTTCGAGCGGGAGGGCCTAGGAACACCGGGGAGCTGTTTTTT.

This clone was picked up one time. CDR3: CASSYREGTEAFF. CDR3 nucleotide sequence: TGTGCCAGCAGTTACAGGGAGGGTACTGAAGCTTTCTTT. The chain joins TRBV6-5 to TRBJ1-1; D is uncertain. The CDR3 consists of 13 residues. Trimming stripped 2 bases from V and 5 bases from J, with 9 bases between. Germline-derived CDR1 and CDR2 are MNHEY and SVGAGI.

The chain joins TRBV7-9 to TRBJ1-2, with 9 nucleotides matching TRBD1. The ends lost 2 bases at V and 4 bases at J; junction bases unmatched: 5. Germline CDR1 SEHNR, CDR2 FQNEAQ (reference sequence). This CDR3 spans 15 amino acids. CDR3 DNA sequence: TGTGCCAGCAGCTTAACAGGGGGCGTCAGCTATGGCTACACCTTC. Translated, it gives CASSLTGGVSYGYTF.

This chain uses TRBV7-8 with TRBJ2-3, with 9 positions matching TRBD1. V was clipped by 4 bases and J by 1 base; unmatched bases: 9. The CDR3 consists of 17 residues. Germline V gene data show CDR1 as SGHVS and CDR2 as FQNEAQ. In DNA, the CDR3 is TGTGCCAGCAGCTCGATCCGGGGACAGGGCCGCACAGATACGCAGTATTTT. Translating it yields CASSSIRGQGRTDTQYF.

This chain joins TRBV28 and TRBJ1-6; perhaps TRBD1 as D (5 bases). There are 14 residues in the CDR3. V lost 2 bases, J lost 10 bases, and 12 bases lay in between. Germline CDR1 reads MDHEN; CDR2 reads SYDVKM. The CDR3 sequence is CASSLQGFRSPLHF. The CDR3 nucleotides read TGTGCCAGCAGTTTACAGGGTTTCCGGTCACCCCTCCACTTT.